The 32 T cell receptor beta chains in this list originate from one sample, sequenced in a study of cytomegalovirus exposure and HLA in healthy donors (dated by TCRdb to the late 2010s). Library creation used the immunoSEQ multiplex PCR assay. For the multiplex PCR, a mixture combining 60 forward primers for TCR Vbeta segments and 13 reverse primers for TCR Jbeta segments was used. TCRdb stores this immuneACCESS table with in-frame sequences only. Part of the clones is absent; in the studies checked, under half of the shortfall reflects unresolved V genes, and no reason is known for the rest. The table for this sample records roughly 34,000 clones. The ten largest clonotypes hold under 4.5% of the sample. The specimen sequenced was PBMCs. The receptor set was obtained from a man aged 35-49 years in good health and CMV-seronegative.

This chain links TRBV27 with TRBJ2-2; maybe TRBD2 (5 bases). The ends were cut back, 6 bases at V and 7 bases at J, with 18 bases in the middle. The length of the CDR3 is 15 residues. Germline CDR1 reads MNHEY; CDR2 reads SMNVEV (reference sequence). The CDR3 nucleotides read TGTGCCAGCAGCCAGCGTTGGGTTGAGGGCGGGGAGCTGTTTTTT. Protein: CASSQRWVEGGELFF.

V gene TRBV5-6 combines with J gene TRBJ1-2; 9 bases agree with TRBD1. This CDR3 is built from 15 residues. The trim removed 1 base at V and 8 bases at J, leaving 9 bases unmatched. The germline gives CDR1 SGHDT, CDR2 YYEEEE. DNA of the CDR3: TGTGCCAGCAGCTTGTATCTCTCGGGACAGGGCGGCTACACCTTC. This codes for CASSLYLSGQGGYTF.

This chain links TRBV7-6 with TRBJ2-7; possibly TRBD1 for D (6 bases). V dropped 2 bases and J dropped 1 base, with 9 bases sitting between them. The CDR3 sequence is 14 residues long. The germline gives CDR1 SGHVS, CDR2 FNYEAQ. CDR3 bases: TGTGCCAGCAGCTTAAGACAGGAATCCTACGAGCAGTACTTC. Protein product: CASSLRQESYEQYF.

About this clone itself: One junction end disagrees with the germline gene, perhaps due to a read error. Here the CDR3 DNA reads TGTGCCAGCGGCTTAGGGGCCCGGAACTATGGCTACACCTTC. Protein sequence: CASGLGARNYGYTF. The genes are TRBV11-2 and TRBJ1-2; maybe TRBD1 (5 bases). Per germline, CDR1 SGHAT and CDR2 FQNNGV. This CDR3 region has 14 residues.

Of note for this clone: At one of its ends the junction is not consistent with the germline gene, which may arise from a read error. J is TRBJ2-2 and V is TRBV30; 8 positions agree with TRBD1. Germline CDR1 GTSNPN, CDR2 SVGIG (reference sequence). The CDR3 contains 15 residues. The CDR3 DNA sequence: TGTGCCGGGAGTAGGGCAGGGGGCAATGCAGGGGAGCTGTTTTTT. It specifies CAGSRAGGNAGELFF.

The chain combines TRBV7-9 with TRBJ2-2, with 11 bases that match TRBD2. Germline CDR1 is SEHNR and CDR2 is FQNEAQ (reference sequence). The CDR3 has 15 amino acids. Germline trimming cut 2 bases from V and 6 bases from J; bases unmatched to any gene: 2. The CDR3 spells CASSLLAGGPGELFF. DNA for the CDR3: TGTGCCAGCAGCTTATTAGCGGGAGGGCCCGGGGAGCTGTTTTTT. Together with reference TRBV7-9 and TRBJ2-2, the CDR3 gives the full variable domain: DTGVSQNPRHKITKRGQNVTFRCDPISEHNRLYWYRQTLGQGPEFLTYFQNEAQLEKSRLLSDRFSAERPKGSFSTLEIQRTEQGDSAMYLCASSLLAGGPGELFFGEGSRLTVL.

The V gene is TRBV18, the J gene TRBJ1-1; no clear D. Germline values: CDR1 KGHSH, CDR2 LQKENI. V shed 6 bases and J shed 1 base, with 9 bases lying between them. The length of the CDR3 is 13 residues. CDR3 sequence (DNA): TGTGCCAGCTCGGTGACACAGAACACTGAAGCTTTCTTT. As protein: CASSVTQNTEAFF.

The rearrangement uses TRBV5-1 and TRBJ2-1, with 7 bases matching TRBD1. There are 12 residues in the CDR3. Trimming took 7 bases from V and 8 from J; bases not matched to a gene: 6. The V gene's germline CDR1 is SGHRS and CDR2 YFSETQ. CDR3 coding DNA: TGCGCCAGCGCCAAGGGGGCGGATGAGCAGTTCTTC. Its translation: CASAKGADEQFF.

Concerning this clone: The junction departs from the called germline gene at one end, perhaps through a read error. The chain uses TRBV7-7 and TRBJ2-7; 8 nucleotides line up with TRBD2. CDR3 size: 15 residues. Per germline, CDR1 SSHAT and CDR2 FNYEAQ (reference sequence). The CDR3 coding sequence is TGTGCTAGCAGCCACGGGCGACTAGCGCCCTACGAGCAGTACTTC. Its translation: CASSHGRLAPYEQYF. The complete variable domain, with remaining parts taken from reference TRBV7-7 and TRBJ2-7, reads GAGVSQSPRYKVTKRGQDVTLRCDPISSHATLYWYQQALGQGPEFLTYFNYEAQPDKSGLPSDRFSAERPEGSISTLTIQRTEQRDSAMYRCASSHGRLAPYEQYFGPGTRLTVT.

V and J are TRBV29-1 and TRBJ2-7, with D tentatively TRBD2 (6 bases). V was shortened by 1 base and J by 2 bases, with 9 bases between the two germline ends. This CDR3 has 13 residues. CDR1 and CDR2 from the germline V gene are SQVTM and ANQGSEA. The CDR3 DNA reads as TGCAGCGTTGAAGCGGGAGAGCCCTACGAGCAGTACTTC. Protein product: CSVEAGEPYEQYF.

The chain links TRBV6-5 to TRBJ2-3; TRBD2 matches at 8 bases. The CDR3 is 14 amino acids. V lost 6 bases, J lost 0 bases, and 2 bases stayed unmatched. Germline CDR1 MNHEY, CDR2 SVGAGI. The CDR3 DNA sequence: TGTGCCAGCAGACGGGAGGGGAGCACAGATACGCAGTATTTT. Translation gives CASRREGSTDTQYF.

The chain carries TRBV28 and TRBJ1-5, with D possibly matching TRBD1 (5 bases). Trimming took off 6 bases at V and 4 bases at J, with 19 bases between the two ends. The CDR3 is 16 residues long. CDR1 is MDHEN and CDR2 is SYDVKM in the germline V gene. In DNA form, the CDR3 reads TGTGCCAGCAGCCCTGGGACTCTCGGGGAGAATCAGCCCCAGCATTTT. Translating gives CASSPGTLGENQPQHF.

The rearrangement joins TRBV7-9 to TRBJ2-3; 13 nucleotides align to TRBD2. V lost 5 bases to trimming and J lost 0 bases; unmatched junction nucleotides: 2. Per the germline V gene, CDR1 is SEHNR and CDR2 is FQNEAQ (reference sequence). The CDR3 consists of 16 residues. The CDR3 DNA follows: TGTGCCAGCAGCCCACTAGCGGGAGGGAGCACAGATACGCAGTATTTT. This sequence encodes CASSPLAGGSTDTQYF.

The V call is TRBV12-2, the J call TRBJ2-7; TRBD2 is taken as the D call from the table, unchecked against the DNA. TRBV12-2 has pseudogene status. This CDR3 region has 16 residues. CDR3: CASRLATASGRSEQYF. The CDR3 coding sequence is TGTGCAAGTCGCTTAGCGACGGCTAGCGGGAGGTCCGAGCAGTACTTC.

CDR3 sequence: CASSIGQGATGANVLTF. The DNA of the CDR3 is TGTGCCAGCAGCATCGGACAGGGGGCGACTGGGGCCAACGTCCTGACTTTC. This chain joins TRBV7-9 and TRBJ2-6; 11 positions match TRBD1. V shed 5 bases, J shed 2 bases, and the junction held 5 bases outside the gene matches. The germline CDR1 and CDR2 sequences are SEHNR and FQNEAQ (reference sequence). The CDR3 length is 17 residues.

The V call is TRBV6-5, the J call TRBJ1-1; D remains unclear. Germline V gene sequence: CDR1 MNHEY, CDR2 SVGAGI. V gave up 3 bases and J gave up 0 bases, with 14 bases separating them. The CDR3 loop spans 16 amino acids. This CDR3 is CASSYSPTGLNTEAFF. For the CDR3, the DNA is TGTGCCAGCAGTTATTCTCCTACGGGGTTGAACACTGAAGCTTTCTTT.

The rearrangement links TRBV7-2 to TRBJ2-3; 8 nucleotides match TRBD2. V trimming: 5 bases; J trimming: 9 bases; junction bases outside the gene matches: 10. This CDR3 region has 14 residues. CDR1 and CDR2 from the germline V gene are SGHTA and FQGNSA. Here the CDR3 DNA reads TGTGCCAGCAGCGGGAGCGGGAGTATGAACACGCAGTATTTT. Its translation: CASSGSGSMNTQYF.

The chain employs TRBV5-4 and TRBJ1-2, with 8 bases lining up with TRBD1. Losses at the gene ends were 2 bases for V and 8 bases for J; bases not matched to a gene: 2. CDR3 length: 12 amino acids. In germline, CDR1 is SGHNT, CDR2 YYREEE (reference sequence). The CDR3: CASSFNRGGYTF. CDR3 DNA: TGTGCCAGCAGCTTTAACAGGGGGGGCTACACCTTC.

The rearrangement uses TRBV5-1 and TRBJ1-1, with D hard to call. Germline-derived CDR1 and CDR2 are SGHRS and YFSETQ. The CDR3 length is 16 residues. V shed 4 bases and J shed 0 bases, with 16 bases lying between them. The CDR3 region is CASSLNLARMNTEAFF. The CDR3 DNA reads as TGCGCCAGCAGCCTTAATTTAGCACGGATGAACACTGAAGCTTTCTTT.

This chain connects TRBV14 to TRBJ2-7, with TRBD1 identical over 9 bases. Germline assignment: CDR1 SGHDN and CDR2 FVKESK. This CDR3 contains 16 residues. With 5 bases clipped from V and 4 bases from J, the junction kept 12 bases outside the gene matches. The CDR3 region has the DNA TGTGCCAGCAGCAGTCTTTTCGGGACAGGGTTTTACGAGCAGTACTTC. It is translated as CASSSLFGTGFYEQYF.

CDR3 bases: TGTGCCTGGAGTGCTTCCCCACTTGGACTGGGCACTGAAGCTTTCTTT. Its protein product is CAWSASPLGLGTEAFF. The chain combines TRBV30 with TRBJ1-1; the D is unclear. Germline loops: CDR1 GTSNPN, CDR2 SVGIG (reference sequence). This CDR3 region has 16 residues. V lost 1 base and J lost 4, with 19 bases in between.

The chain uses TRBV18 and TRBJ1-1, with D maybe TRBD1 (6 bases). This CDR3 contains 14 residues. Between the trimmed V and J ends, which lost 2 bases and 1 base, there was a span of 8 bases. Germline-derived CDR1 and CDR2 are KGHSH and LQKENI. CDR3 sequence: CASSPDRSNTEAFF. CDR3 bases: TGTGCCAGCTCACCAGACAGGTCGAACACTGAAGCTTTCTTT.

This chain links TRBV19 with TRBJ2-7; a weak D match, TRBD1 (5 bases). Trimming stripped 4 bases from V and 2 bases from J, with 12 bases between. The CDR3 has 14 residues. CDR1 LNHDA and CDR2 SQIVND come from the germline V gene (reference sequence). CDR3 DNA: TGTGCCAGTAGTAGTCCAGGGAAAACCTACGAGCAGTACTTC. This sequence encodes CASSSPGKTYEQYF.

The gene calls are TRBV6-1 and TRBJ1-1, with a possible D match to TRBD1 (5 bases). Trimming shortened V by 0 bases and J by 6 bases, and 11 bases separated the two germline ends. The CDR3 consists of 14 residues. Germline V lookup: CDR1 MNHNS, CDR2 SASEGT. DNA of the CDR3: TGTGCCAGCAGTGAAGCGGGCCTCAGGGCTGAAGCTTTCTTT. Translation gives CASSEAGLRAEAFF.

This sequence joins TRBV29-1 and TRBJ2-1, with TRBD2 identical over 11 bases. V was pared by 3 bases and J by 5 bases, with 6 bases of the junction left unmatched. The CDR3 extends over 15 amino acids. In germline, CDR1 is SQVTM, CDR2 ANQGSEA. As DNA, the CDR3 is TGCAGCGTTGAGGGTAGCGGGAGGGGCCACAATGAGCAGTTCTTC. Its translation: CSVEGSGRGHNEQFF.

This chain connects TRBV9 to TRBJ2-7, with a weak D call TRBD1 (6 bases). The germline gives CDR1 SGDLS, CDR2 YYNGEE. The CDR3 totals 14 residues. Deletions cut 0 bases from V and 1 base from J, with 8 bases between. CDR3: CASSVGTDSYEQYF. The CDR3 DNA is TGTGCCAGCAGCGTAGGGACAGATTCCTACGAGCAGTACTTC.

The chain is built from TRBV11-3 and TRBJ1-1, with 9 nucleotides matching TRBD1. The CDR3 runs 13 residues. Germline CDR1 is SGHNT and CDR2 is YENEEA. The V and J ends lost 10 bases and 3 bases, in that order; junction bases with no gene match: 6. CDR3 amino acids: CATRTGVDTEAFF. CDR3 DNA sequence: TGTGCCACCCGGACAGGGGTCGACACTGAAGCTTTCTTT. Full variable domain (rest looked up from reference TRBV11-3 and TRBJ1-1): EAGVVQSPRYKIIEKKQPVAFWCNPISGHNTLYWYLQNLGQGPELLIRYENEEAVDDSQLPKDRFSAERLKGVDSTLKIQPAELGDSAVYLCATRTGVDTEAFFGQGTRLTVV.

The rearrangement joins TRBV25-1 to TRBJ2-3; 10 positions agree with TRBD2. This CDR3 spans 18 amino acids. CDR1 MGHDK and CDR2 SYGVNS come from the germline V gene. Germline trimming cut 7 bases from V and 4 bases from J; bases unmatched to any gene: 17. The CDR3 region is CASTRASGSIIGADTQYF. DNA for the CDR3: TGTGCCAGCACCCGGGCTAGCGGGAGTATTATAGGAGCAGATACGCAGTATTTT.

The rearrangement joins TRBV19 to TRBJ2-7; 9 bases are a match to TRBD1. This CDR3 contains 14 residues. Germline CDR1 LNHDA, CDR2 SQIVND (reference sequence). The J segment lost 2 bases and the V segment lost 3 bases, leaving 2 bases of the junction unmatched. As DNA, the CDR3 is TGTGCCAGTAGTATGGGGACAGGGACCTACGAGCAGTACTTC. Amino acid sequence: CASSMGTGTYEQYF.

The V and J genes are TRBV2 and TRBJ1-1; D unresolved. This CDR3 comprises 13 residues. Trimming shortened V by 5 bases and J by 0 bases, and 7 bases separated the two germline ends. Germline values: CDR1 SNHLY, CDR2 FYNNEI. The CDR3 DNA follows: TGTGCCAGCAGTAGCGACTTGAACACTGAAGCTTTCTTT. This translates into CASSSDLNTEAFF.

The gene calls are TRBV7-2 and TRBJ2-7; the match to TRBD2 covers 9 bases. J gave up 5 bases and V 4 bases, and 18 bases lay outside the gene matches. Germline V gives CDR1 SGHTA, CDR2 FQGNSA. The CDR3 sequence is 18 residues long. This CDR3 is CASSSTGFAGGPSHEQYF. The CDR3 coding sequence is TGTGCCAGCAGCTCAACGGGATTCGCGGGAGGGCCATCCCACGAGCAGTACTTC.

The gene calls are TRBV5-5 and TRBJ2-7; 11 bases line up with TRBD2. There are 15 residues in the CDR3. Trimming at V came to 5 bases and at J to 2 bases, leaving 6 bases not matched to a gene. Germline V gene data show CDR1 as SGHKS and CDR2 as YYEKEE (reference sequence). The CDR3 protein is CASRPGTSGTYEQYF. CDR3 DNA sequence: TGTGCCAGCAGACCCGGGACTAGCGGAACCTACGAGCAGTACTTC.